This entry lists 22 T cell receptor beta chains sequenced from one sample in a study of beta chain features in type 1 diabetes. TCRB transcripts that were expressed got sequenced, as all of the isolated RNA had been reverse transcribed. Assay used: immunoSEQ multiplex PCR; TCRdb lists only in-frame clones, some missing. In the table there are about 350,000 clones, 20% of which are singletons. Sequencing was done on a sample of naive CD4+ T cells from blood. All receptors derive from a woman aged 18-29 years in good health.

This clone was found a few times. This chain connects TRBV9 to TRBJ1-5; D gene uncertain. The CDR3 contains 15 residues. Germline V lookup: CDR1 SGDLS, CDR2 YYNGEE. V lost 4 bases and J 6 bases, leaving 17 bases between the germline ends. The CDR3 region has the DNA TGTGCCAGCAGCCCGGGTGCGCTTAGTCCTCAGCCCCAGCATTTT. It codes for CASSPGALSPQPQHF.

The chain links TRBV2 to TRBJ2-7; 9 bases line up with TRBD1. V lost 6 bases to trimming and J lost 3 bases; unmatched junction nucleotides: 6. The CDR3 is 14 residues long. Germline V gene sequence: CDR1 SNHLY, CDR2 FYNNEI. This CDR3 reads CASRVDRGVYEQYF. The CDR3 DNA follows: TGTGCCAGCAGGGTTGACAGGGGGGTCTACGAGCAGTACTTC.

V gene TRBV7-3 combines with J gene TRBJ2-1; D might be TRBD2 (6 bases). CDR1 is SGHTA and CDR2 is FQGTGA in the germline V gene. This CDR3 spans 16 amino acids. With 4 bases removed from V and 2 bases from J, the gap between germline ends came to 15 bases. CDR3: CASSSGGTVTYNEQFF. CDR3 DNA: TGTGCCAGCAGCTCCGGAGGGACGGTGACCTACAATGAGCAGTTCTTC.

The chain combines TRBV10-3 with TRBJ2-7; 10 positions match TRBD1. V was pared by 9 bases and J by 5 bases, with 7 bases of the junction left unmatched. Germline V CDR1 and CDR2: ENHRY, SYGVKD. This CDR3 is 13 amino acids long. The CDR3: CAMRGTGADEQYF. Here the CDR3 DNA reads TGTGCCATGCGAGGGACAGGGGCAGACGAGCAGTACTTC.

This clone has only a few counts. This chain links TRBV2 with TRBJ2-5; tentative D call: TRBD2 (5 bases). V was shortened by 5 bases and J by 4 bases, with 14 bases between the two germline ends. Germline CDR1 reads SNHLY; CDR2 reads FYNNEI. The CDR3 has 14 amino acids. The CDR3 DNA reads as TGTGCCAGCAGTACCCGGGGAAAGGGAGAGACCCAGTACTTC. Amino acid sequence: CASSTRGKGETQYF.

This rearrangement joins TRBV11-2 to TRBJ2-5, with TRBD1 identical over 9 bases. After removal of 3 bases from V and 5 bases from J, the junction contained 4 bases not matched to a gene. The CDR3 runs 14 residues. Germline CDR1 and CDR2: SGHAT and FQNNGV. The CDR3 DNA follows: TGTGCCAGCAGCTTCGGGACAGGGCGGGAGACCCAGTACTTC. Translated: CASSFGTGRETQYF.

This clone was seen a few times. The chain carries TRBV5-4 and TRBJ2-2, with 8 bases fitting TRBD1. V shed 2 bases, J shed 4 bases, and the junction held 7 bases outside the gene matches. Germline CDR1 SGHNT, CDR2 YYREEE (reference sequence). This CDR3 contains 16 residues. CDR3 amino acids: CASSFSRGLGTGELFF. The CDR3, as DNA: TGTGCCAGCAGCTTTTCCAGGGGGCTTGGCACCGGGGAGCTGTTTTTT.

The table lists this clone with a few counts. The genes are TRBV7-3 and TRBJ2-1; 8 bases align to TRBD2. Germline V CDR1 and CDR2: SGHTA, FQGTGA. This CDR3 has 16 amino acids. With V trimmed by 0 bases and J by 7 bases, 8 bases remained unmatched. The CDR3 DNA reads TGTGCCAGCAGCTTAACGGAAGGTAGCGGGGTGAATGAGCAGTTCTTC. This sequence encodes CASSLTEGSGVNEQFF.

In this sample, this clone turned up a few times. This chain joins TRBV11-1 and TRBJ2-1; TRBD2 aligns across 14 bases. The CDR3 spans 18 residues. The V and J ends lost 6 bases and 1 base, in that order; junction bases with no gene match: 8. CDR1 and CDR2 (germline): SGHAT, FQDESV (reference sequence). CDR3 amino acids: CASSTWTSGRSSYNEQFF. The DNA of the CDR3 is TGTGCCAGCAGTACCTGGACTAGCGGGAGGAGTTCCTACAATGAGCAGTTCTTC.

This chain links TRBV9 with TRBJ2-2, with D possibly being TRBD1 (6 bases). CDR1 and CDR2 (germline): SGDLS, YYNGEE. The CDR3 totals 14 residues. V lost 2 bases and J 6 bases, leaving 11 bases between the germline ends. The CDR3 loop reads CASSVGQLSGELFF. CDR3 DNA: TGTGCCAGCAGCGTGGGACAACTCTCCGGGGAGCTGTTTTTT.

The chain links TRBV6-5 to TRBJ2-2, with 7 bases lining up with TRBD2. V was clipped by 6 bases and J by 1 base; unmatched bases: 5. In germline, CDR1 is MNHEY, CDR2 SVGAGI. This CDR3 has 15 amino acids. The CDR3 loop is CASSNGLGNTGELFF. In nucleotides, the CDR3 is TGTGCCAGCAGCAACGGACTAGGGAACACCGGGGAGCTGTTTTTT.

This clone was observed a handful of times. V is TRBV30 and J is TRBJ2-5; maybe TRBD2 (6 bases). The CDR3 runs 14 residues. V was trimmed by 0 bases and J by 5 bases, leaving 13 bases between them. Germline V gives CDR1 GTSNPN, CDR2 SVGIG (reference sequence). CDR3 bases: TGTGCCTGGAGTGTACTGGCAGGGAGGGAGACCCAGTACTTC. Its protein is CAWSVLAGRETQYF.

The chain employs TRBV6-6 and TRBJ2-7; TRBD1 agrees at 11 bases. The length of the CDR3 is 15 residues. Germline V gene lookup returns CDR1 MNHNY and CDR2 SVGAGI (reference sequence). V shed 6 bases, J shed 4 bases, and the junction held 8 bases outside the gene matches. CDR3 protein: CASSPRTGGRYEQYF. The CDR3 DNA follows: TGTGCCAGCAGCCCGAGGACAGGGGGCAGGTACGAGCAGTACTTC.

With regard to this clone: Germline and junction disagree at one end, which may indicate a read error. J is TRBJ2-1 and V is TRBV7-7, with 9 bases matching TRBD1. Germline V gene data show CDR1 as SSHAT and CDR2 as FNYEAQ (reference sequence). This CDR3 has 17 amino acids. CDR3 nucleotide sequence: TGTGCTAGCAGCTTAATCAACACAGGGGGCCAAAGCGATGAGCAGTTCTTC. This sequence encodes CASSLINTGGQSDEQFF.

The table lists this clone with a few counts. CDR3 region: CASSSGREDNEQFF. DNA for the CDR3: TGCGCCAGCAGCTCTGGCAGGGAGGACAATGAGCAGTTCTTC. The chain has TRBV5-1 and TRBJ2-1, with a weak D call TRBD2 (6 bases). Germline assignment: CDR1 SGHRS and CDR2 YFSETQ. Trimming took off 3 bases at V and 5 bases at J, with 12 bases between the two ends. The length of the CDR3 is 14 residues.

This clone occurred a few times. The J gene is TRBJ1-2, the V gene TRBV2; TRBD1 is a possible D gene (6 bases). V lost 3 bases to trimming and J lost 6 bases, with 20 bases between them. The germline gives CDR1 SNHLY, CDR2 FYNNEI. The CDR3 sequence is 16 residues long. The CDR3 reads CASSESLDSLGDGYTF. CDR3 DNA: TGTGCCAGCAGTGAGTCCCTGGACAGTCTTGGCGATGGCTACACCTTC.

V gene TRBV7-2 combines with J gene TRBJ1-2; 8 bases fit TRBD1. CDR3 length: 15 amino acids. Looked up from germline, CDR1 is SGHTA and CDR2 is FQGNSA. J gave up 2 bases and V 5 bases, and 7 bases lay outside the gene matches. The CDR3 loop is CASSPGDRSNYGYTF. CDR3 nucleotides: TGTGCCAGCAGCCCGGGGGACAGGTCGAACTATGGCTACACCTTC.

This chain uses TRBV5-1 with TRBJ2-2; D is unresolved. Germline V CDR1 and CDR2: SGHRS, YFSETQ. V lost 5 bases and J lost 4, with 9 bases in between. The CDR3 is 13 residues long. CDR3 region: CASRETTTGELFF. In nucleotides, the CDR3 is TGCGCCAGCAGGGAGACCACCACCGGGGAGCTGTTTTTT.

This clone has a handful of counts. The gene calls are TRBV5-1 and TRBJ2-7; 8 bases are shared with TRBD1. This CDR3 has 16 residues. Germline V gene data show CDR1 as SGHRS and CDR2 as YFSETQ. The V segment lost 4 bases and the J segment 2 bases; nucleotides outside the gene matches: 11. The CDR3 region has the DNA TGCGCCAGCAGCGGGGCAGCCGGGACAGGAGCCTACGAGCAGTACTTC. Translating gives CASSGAAGTGAYEQYF.

The chain combines TRBV4-2 with TRBJ2-3, with D perhaps TRBD2 (5 bases). Germline CDR1 LGHNA, CDR2 YNFKEQ. This CDR3 is 16 amino acids long. V gave up 0 bases and J gave up 4 bases, with 14 bases separating them. The CDR3 spells CASSQESSAAPDTQYF. The CDR3 nucleotides read TGTGCCAGCAGCCAAGAAAGTAGCGCCGCCCCAGATACGCAGTATTTT.

The genes are TRBV5-1 and TRBJ2-5, with 8 bases matching TRBD1. With 0 bases clipped from V and 5 bases from J, the junction kept 3 bases outside the gene matches. In germline, CDR1 is SGHRS, CDR2 YFSETQ. There are 14 residues in the CDR3. CDR3 in amino acids: CASSLVGDRETQYF. As DNA, the CDR3 is TGCGCCAGCAGCTTGGTCGGGGACAGGGAGACCCAGTACTTC.

The genes are TRBV7-9 and TRBJ2-3, with TRBD2 as a possible D gene (6 bases). The length of the CDR3 is 14 residues. CDR1 is SEHNR and CDR2 is FQNEAQ in the germline V gene (reference sequence). Trimming cost V 5 bases and J 2 bases, with 11 bases left between them. The CDR3 bases are TGTGCCAGCAGCGTCGGGACTTACACAGATACGCAGTATTTT. This gives the protein CASSVGTYTDTQYF. The full variable domain, in which reference TRBV7-9 and TRBJ2-3 provide the parts outside the CDR3, is DTGVSQNPRHKITKRGQNVTFRCDPISEHNRLYWYRQTLGQGPEFLTYFQNEAQLEKSRLLSDRFSAERPKGSFSTLEIQRTEQGDSAMYLCASSVGTYTDTQYFGPGTRLTVL.